Listed here are 16 T cell receptor beta chains from one sample, sequenced in a study of cytomegalovirus exposure and HLA in healthy donors listed by TCRdb under 2017. Library preparation employed the immunoSEQ multiplex PCR assay. The multiplex PCR relied on a mix of 60 forward primers for TCR Vbeta segments and 13 reverse primers for TCR Jbeta segments. TCRdb re-hosts the immuneACCESS table, in-frame sequences only. Its copies lack some clones; in the studies checked, an unresolved V gene accounts for under half of them, and the cause for the rest is not known. The sample records about 160,000 clones, 80% to 90% of which are singletons. Approximately 2% of the sample lies in the top ten. Sequences were obtained from PBMCs. These receptors all stem from a young woman in good health and CMV-seronegative.

This chain joins TRBV30 and TRBJ2-1; TRBD2 might be the D (6 bases). Trimming removed 3 bases at V and 2 bases at J, with 11 bases between. The CDR3 has 14 residues. Germline V CDR1 and CDR2: GTSNPN, SVGIG (reference sequence). CDR3 nucleotides: TGTGCCTGGAGCCCGGGAGCGGCCTACAATGAGCAGTTCTTC. It specifies CAWSPGAAYNEQFF.

The rearrangement uses TRBV6-5 and TRBJ2-1; the match to TRBD1 covers 8 bases. Germline CDR1 reads MNHEY; CDR2 reads SVGAGI. The CDR3 totals 15 residues. Unmatched junction bases numbered 9, after V lost 4 bases and J lost 7 bases. The CDR3 is CASSWPGQEGNEQFF. The CDR3 DNA reads TGTGCCAGCAGTTGGCCGGGACAGGAAGGGAATGAGCAGTTCTTC.

The rearrangement joins TRBV2 to TRBJ1-4, with D uncertain. In germline, CDR1 is SNHLY, CDR2 FYNNEI. The CDR3 covers 16 residues. V lost 6 bases and J 5 bases, leaving 19 bases between the germline ends. The CDR3 coding sequence is TGTGCCAGCAGCTACCGGACGGGAGGTTTAAATGAAAAACTGTTTTTT. Translated, it gives CASSYRTGGLNEKLFF.

The chain joins TRBV5-1 to TRBJ2-7, with 9 nucleotides matching TRBD1. The germline V gene has CDR1 SGHRS and CDR2 YFSETQ. V was pared by 2 bases and J by 12 bases, with 12 bases of the junction left unmatched. The CDR3 loop spans 14 amino acids. The CDR3 here is CASSFSGTGLPVYF. CDR3 bases: TGCGCCAGCAGCTTCAGTGGGACAGGGCTCCCCGTGTACTTC.

V is TRBV10-3 and J is TRBJ2-3; tentative D call: TRBD2 (6 bases). The CDR3 sequence is 15 residues long. With 6 bases removed from V and 1 base from J, the gap between germline ends came to 14 bases. Germline V gene data show CDR1 as ENHRY and CDR2 as SYGVKD. This CDR3 reads CAIRTGTGGTDTQYF. The CDR3 nucleotides are TGTGCCATCAGAACCGGGACTGGGGGCACAGATACGCAGTATTTT.

This chain uses TRBV9 with TRBJ2-1; D is possibly TRBD1 (5 bases). The CDR3 extends over 15 amino acids. V dropped 0 bases and J dropped 9 bases, with 16 bases sitting between them. CDR1 is SGDLS, CDR2 YYNGEE, per germline. CDR3 loop: CASSVAAGKDTEQFF. The CDR3, as DNA: TGTGCCAGCAGCGTAGCGGCAGGGAAGGACACTGAGCAGTTCTTC.

The genes are TRBV27 and TRBJ1-6; D unresolved. Trimming stripped 3 bases from V and 15 bases from J, with 21 bases between. The CDR3 covers 15 residues. The germline V gene has CDR1 MNHEY and CDR2 SMNVEV (reference sequence). Here the CDR3 reads CASSFGSMSAYLLHF. Written as DNA, the CDR3 is TGTGCCAGCAGTTTCGGCAGTATGAGCGCATATCTCCTCCACTTT.

This clone was counted a single time. The chain joins TRBV19 to TRBJ2-1; 8 bases match TRBD2. CDR1 LNHDA and CDR2 SQIVND come from the germline V gene (reference sequence). V lost 7 bases to trimming and J lost 4 bases; unmatched junction nucleotides: 6. The CDR3 length is 14 residues. CDR3 in amino acids: CASKNRGGYNEQFF. The CDR3 bases are TGTGCCAGTAAAAATCGCGGGGGGTACAATGAGCAGTTCTTC.

This sequence joins TRBV18 and TRBJ1-1; possible D gene TRBD1, 6 bases. Germline CDR1 and CDR2: KGHSH and LQKENI. V was clipped by 6 bases and J by 8 bases, with 22 bases between them. This CDR3 has 15 residues. The CDR3 loop reads CASSPGMDRPHEAFF. CDR3 DNA sequence: TGTGCCAGCTCGCCTGGAATGGACAGACCTCACGAAGCTTTCTTT. Filled out from reference TRBV18 and TRBJ1-1, the complete variable domain reads NAGVMQNPRHLVRRRGQEARLRCSPMKGHSHVYWYRQLPEEGLKFMVYLQKENIIDESGMPKERFSAEFPKEGPSILRIQQVVRGDSAAYFCASSPGMDRPHEAFFGQGTRLTVV.

This rearrangement joins TRBV25-1 to TRBJ1-6; D might be TRBD1 (5 bases). Between the trimmed V and J ends, which lost 2 bases and 6 bases, there was a span of 17 bases. CDR3 length: 17 residues. The germline gives CDR1 MGHDK, CDR2 SYGVNS. The CDR3 loop is CASSEELGGELNSPLHF. The CDR3 region has the DNA TGTGCCAGCAGTGAAGAATTGGGGGGGGAACTTAATTCACCCCTCCACTTT.

V usage is TRBV5-1 and J usage is TRBJ2-1; tentatively, D is TRBD1 (6 bases). Trimming pared 0 bases from V and 6 bases from J, leaving 16 bases between. Per the germline V gene, CDR1 is SGHRS and CDR2 is YFSETQ. The CDR3 loop spans 16 amino acids. The DNA for the CDR3 is TGCGCCAGCAGCTTGGAAGGTTGGCAGGGGATCAATGAGCAGTTCTTC. Residues: CASSLEGWQGINEQFF.

J is TRBJ1-1 and V is TRBV19; maybe TRBD1 (6 bases). V lost 5 bases, J lost 5 bases, and 18 bases lay in between. Germline CDR1 LNHDA, CDR2 SQIVND (reference sequence). The CDR3 runs 15 residues. The CDR3 protein is CASSDTGGVGTEAFF. CDR3 DNA sequence: TGTGCCAGTAGTGACACGGGGGGCGTGGGGACTGAAGCTTTCTTT.

The chain recombines TRBV2 with TRBJ2-5; 8 nucleotides agree with TRBD1. With 5 bases clipped from V and 0 bases from J, the junction kept 2 bases outside the gene matches. Looked up from germline, CDR1 is SNHLY and CDR2 is FYNNEI. The length of the CDR3 is 14 residues. CDR3: CASSYRGYQETQYF. CDR3 bases: TGTGCCAGCAGTTACAGGGGGTACCAAGAGACCCAGTACTTC. The full variable domain, rest sourced from reference TRBV2 and TRBJ2-5, is EPEVTQTPSHQVTQMGQEVILRCVPISNHLYFYWYRQILGQKVEFLVSFYNNEISEKSEIFDDQFSVERPDGSNFTLKIRSTKLEDSAMYFCASSYRGYQETQYFGPGTRLLVL.

This sequence joins TRBV28 and TRBJ1-5; no reliable D call. V was clipped by 2 bases and J by 7 bases, with 15 bases between them. The CDR3 extends over 15 amino acids. Looked up from germline, CDR1 is MDHEN and CDR2 is SYDVKM. This CDR3 is CASSLLAEINQPQHF. The CDR3 DNA is TGTGCCAGCAGTTTACTAGCGGAAATTAACCAGCCCCAGCATTTT.

This clone appeared a few times. The chain joins TRBV5-1 to TRBJ2-7; D remains unclear. The V end was cut by 0 bases, the J end by 5 bases, with 24 bases between. The CDR3 spans 18 residues. Germline V gene sequence: CDR1 SGHRS, CDR2 YFSETQ. The CDR3 nucleotides are TGCGCCAGCAGCTTGGAGGCTCGGTCCGGGTCTTTGGCCCACGAGCAGTACTTC. Amino acid sequence: CASSLEARSGSLAHEQYF.

The chain links TRBV7-7 to TRBJ2-2; D is perhaps TRBD2 (7 bases). Germline CDR1 is SSHAT and CDR2 is FNYEAQ (reference sequence). Trimming cost V 0 bases and J 0 bases, with 11 bases left between them. The CDR3 is 17 amino acids. The CDR3 loop is CASSLAGGPTNTGELFF. CDR3 in DNA: TGTGCCAGCAGCTTAGCGGGGGGGCCTACGAACACCGGGGAGCTGTTTTTT.